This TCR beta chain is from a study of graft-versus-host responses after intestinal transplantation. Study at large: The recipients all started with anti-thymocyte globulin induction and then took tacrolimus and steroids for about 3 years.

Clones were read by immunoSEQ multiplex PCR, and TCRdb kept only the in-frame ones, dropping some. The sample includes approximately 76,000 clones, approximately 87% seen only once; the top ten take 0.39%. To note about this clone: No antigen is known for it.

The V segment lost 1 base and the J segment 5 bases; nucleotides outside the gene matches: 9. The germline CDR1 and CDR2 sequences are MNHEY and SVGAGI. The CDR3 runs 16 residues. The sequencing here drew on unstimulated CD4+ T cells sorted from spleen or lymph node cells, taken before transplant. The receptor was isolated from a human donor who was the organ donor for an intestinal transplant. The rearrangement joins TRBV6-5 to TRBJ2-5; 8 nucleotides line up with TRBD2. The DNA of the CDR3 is TGTGCCAGCAGTTACTTGTTAGCGGGGAATCAGGAGACCCAGTACTTC. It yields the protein CASSYLLAGNQETQYF.